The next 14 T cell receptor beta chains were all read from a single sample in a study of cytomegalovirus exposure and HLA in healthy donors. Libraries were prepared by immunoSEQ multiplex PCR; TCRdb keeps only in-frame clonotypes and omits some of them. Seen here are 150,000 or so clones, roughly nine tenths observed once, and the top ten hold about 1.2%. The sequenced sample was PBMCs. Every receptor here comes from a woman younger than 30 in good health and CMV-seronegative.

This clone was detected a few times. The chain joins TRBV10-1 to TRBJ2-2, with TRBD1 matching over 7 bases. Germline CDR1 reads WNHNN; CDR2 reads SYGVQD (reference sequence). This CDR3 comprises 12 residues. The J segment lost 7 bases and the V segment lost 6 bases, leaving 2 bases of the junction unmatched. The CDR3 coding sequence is TGCGCCAGCAGGAGGGGGCACGGGGAGCTGTTTTTT. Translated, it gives CASRRGHGELFF.

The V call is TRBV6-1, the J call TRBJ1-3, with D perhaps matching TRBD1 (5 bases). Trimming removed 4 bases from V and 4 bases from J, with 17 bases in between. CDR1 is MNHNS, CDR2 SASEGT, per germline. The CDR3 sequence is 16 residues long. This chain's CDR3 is CASSVLPPGHGNTIYF. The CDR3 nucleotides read TGTGCCAGCAGTGTCCTACCACCCGGACACGGAAACACCATATATTTT.

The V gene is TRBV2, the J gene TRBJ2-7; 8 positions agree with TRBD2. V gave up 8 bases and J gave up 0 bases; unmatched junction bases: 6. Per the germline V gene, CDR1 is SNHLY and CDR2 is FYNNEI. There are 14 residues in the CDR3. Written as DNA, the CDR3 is TGTGCCAGCGCCCGCGGACTAGCCTCCTACGAGCAGTACTTC. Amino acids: CASARGLASYEQYF.

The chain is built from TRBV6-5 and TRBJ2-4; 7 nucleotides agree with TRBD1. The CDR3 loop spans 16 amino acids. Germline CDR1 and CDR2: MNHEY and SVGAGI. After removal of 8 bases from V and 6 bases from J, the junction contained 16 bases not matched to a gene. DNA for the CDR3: TGTGCCAGCCGTTTCGGAACCGGGACAGAGTCAAACATTCAGTACTTC. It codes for CASRFGTGTESNIQYF.

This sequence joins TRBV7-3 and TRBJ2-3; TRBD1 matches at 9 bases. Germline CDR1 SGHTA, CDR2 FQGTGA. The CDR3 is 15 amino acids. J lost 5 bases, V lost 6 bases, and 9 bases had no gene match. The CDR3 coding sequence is TGTGCCAGCAGTTCGACAGGGGGTCGGGGAGATACGCAGTATTTT. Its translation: CASSSTGGRGDTQYF.

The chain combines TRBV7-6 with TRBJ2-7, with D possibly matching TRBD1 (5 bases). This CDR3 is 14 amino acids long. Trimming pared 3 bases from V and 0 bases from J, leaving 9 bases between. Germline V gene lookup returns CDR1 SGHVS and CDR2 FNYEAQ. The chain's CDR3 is CASSFQGSSYEQYF. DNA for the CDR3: TGTGCCAGCAGCTTCCAGGGTTCCTCCTACGAGCAGTACTTC.

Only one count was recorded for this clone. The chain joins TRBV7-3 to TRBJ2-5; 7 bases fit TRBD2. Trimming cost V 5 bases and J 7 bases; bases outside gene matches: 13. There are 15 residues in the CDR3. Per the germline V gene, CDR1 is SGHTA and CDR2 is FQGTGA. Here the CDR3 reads CASSKGGSGGGTQYF. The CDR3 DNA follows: TGTGCCAGCAGCAAGGGCGGAAGTGGCGGGGGGACCCAGTACTTC.

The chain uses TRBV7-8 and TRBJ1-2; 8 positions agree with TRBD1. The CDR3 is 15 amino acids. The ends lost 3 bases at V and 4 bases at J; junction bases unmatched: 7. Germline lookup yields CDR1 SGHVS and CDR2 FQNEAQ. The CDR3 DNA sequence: TGTGCCAGCAGCTTCGGCAGGGGGCTAAGCTATGGCTACACCTTC. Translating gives CASSFGRGLSYGYTF.

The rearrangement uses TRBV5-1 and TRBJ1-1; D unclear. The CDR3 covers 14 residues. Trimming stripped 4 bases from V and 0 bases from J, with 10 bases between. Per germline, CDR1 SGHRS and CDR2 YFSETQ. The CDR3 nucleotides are TGCGCCAGCAGCCCGGCGGATCTGAACACTGAAGCTTTCTTT. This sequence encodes CASSPADLNTEAFF. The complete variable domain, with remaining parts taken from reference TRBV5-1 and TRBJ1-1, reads KAGVTQTPRYLIKTRGQQVTLSCSPISGHRSVSWYQQTPGQGLQFLFEYFSETQRNKGNFPGRFSGRQFSNSRSEMNVSTLELGDSALYLCASSPADLNTEAFFGQGTRLTVV.

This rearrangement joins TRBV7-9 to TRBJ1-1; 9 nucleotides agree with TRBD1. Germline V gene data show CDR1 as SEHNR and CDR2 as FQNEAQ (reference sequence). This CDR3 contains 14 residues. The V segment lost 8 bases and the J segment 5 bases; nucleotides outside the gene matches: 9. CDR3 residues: CASYNRQGGTEAFF. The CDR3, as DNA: TGTGCCAGCTATAACCGACAGGGGGGGACTGAAGCTTTCTTT. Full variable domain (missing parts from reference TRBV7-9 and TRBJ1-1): DTGVSQNPRHKITKRGQNVTFRCDPISEHNRLYWYRQTLGQGPEFLTYFQNEAQLEKSRLLSDRFSAERPKGSFSTLEIQRTEQGDSAMYLCASYNRQGGTEAFFGQGTRLTVV.

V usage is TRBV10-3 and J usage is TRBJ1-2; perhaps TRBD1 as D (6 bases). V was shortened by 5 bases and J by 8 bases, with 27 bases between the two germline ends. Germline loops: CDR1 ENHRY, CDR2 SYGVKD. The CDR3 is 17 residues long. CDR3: CAISNTFYRDTSKGYTF. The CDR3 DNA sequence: TGTGCCATCAGTAATACTTTCTACCGGGACACATCCAAGGGCTACACCTTC.

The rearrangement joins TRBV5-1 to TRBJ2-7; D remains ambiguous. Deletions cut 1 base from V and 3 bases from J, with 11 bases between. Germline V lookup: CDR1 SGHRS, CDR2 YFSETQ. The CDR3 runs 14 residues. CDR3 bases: TGCGCCAGCAGCTTGTTCGGCGGTGGCTACGAGCAGTACTTC. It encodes CASSLFGGGYEQYF. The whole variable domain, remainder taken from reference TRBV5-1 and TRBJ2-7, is KAGVTQTPRYLIKTRGQQVTLSCSPISGHRSVSWYQQTPGQGLQFLFEYFSETQRNKGNFPGRFSGRQFSNSRSEMNVSTLELGDSALYLCASSLFGGGYEQYFGPGTRLTVT.

The CDR3 is CASSLDTWVRGAGYTF. The CDR3 DNA is TGTGCCAGCAGCTTAGACACTTGGGTACGGGGGGCTGGCTACACCTTC. The chain recombines TRBV7-2 with TRBJ1-2, with D tentatively TRBD1 (6 bases). This CDR3 is 16 amino acids long. V dropped 1 base and J dropped 7 bases, with 19 bases sitting between them. CDR1 SGHTA and CDR2 FQGNSA come from the germline V gene.

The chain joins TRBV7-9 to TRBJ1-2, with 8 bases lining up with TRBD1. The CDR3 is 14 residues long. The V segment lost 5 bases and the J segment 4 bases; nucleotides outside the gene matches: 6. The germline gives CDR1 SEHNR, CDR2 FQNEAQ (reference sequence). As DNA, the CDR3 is TGTGCCAGCAGCCTAGGGACAGGTGGCTATGGCTACACCTTC. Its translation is CASSLGTGGYGYTF.